Listed here are 8 T cell receptor beta chains from one sample, sequenced in a study of regulatory T cells in long-lasting Graves disease. Time point denoted: newly diagnosed GD, antithyroid drugs for less than 3 months. There was RNA extracted from PBMCs, and the TCR library was made from it. Arm-PCR of CDR3 regions and iRepertoire HTBI primers were the basis on which TCR beta libraries were built. TCRdb reprocessed the multiplex PCR reads via MiXCR and lists one record per CDR3 protein. Here the sample spans about 400,000 distinct CDR3 sequences, over 14% being singletons. Another study also made use of these data, one on T cells in Graves' hyperthyroidism and ophthalmopathy.

The specimen comprised peripheral blood mononuclear cells (PBMCs), sampled at new diagnosis, from a patient treated with antithyroid drugs. The receptors were sampled from a woman in her forties with Graves disease.

This clonotype has a handful of counts. The V call is TRBV18, the J call TRBJ1-1; tentative D call: TRBD1 (5 bases). The length of the CDR3 is 16 residues. Trimming cost V 3 bases and J 0 bases, with 14 bases left between them. Germline values: CDR1 KGHSH, CDR2 LQKENI. This CDR3 reads CASSPTRDALNTEAFF. Written as DNA, the CDR3 is TGTGCCAGCTCACCCACCCGGGACGCCCTGAACACTGAAGCTTTCTTT. Complete variable domain (other parts from reference TRBV18 and TRBJ1-1): NAGVMQNPRHLVRRRGQEARLRCSPMKGHSHVYWYRQLPEEGLKFMVYLQKENIIDESGMPKERFSAEFPKEGPSILRIQQVVRGDSAAYFCASSPTRDALNTEAFFGQGTRLTVV.

This clonotype was counted once. With a far larger clone one base away, a read error is the likely cause. The V gene is TRBV2, the J gene TRBJ2-5; the D gene is possibly TRBD2 (7 bases). This CDR3 has 16 amino acids. The germline V and J ends were trimmed by 3 bases and 3 bases, with 17 bases remaining between them. Looked up from germline, CDR1 is SNHLY and CDR2 is FYNNEI. Written as DNA, the CDR3 is TGTGCCAGCAGTGACAACGCGGGGGCGAAGGAAGAGACCCAGTACTTC. As protein: CASSDNAGAKEETQYF. Drawing the rest from reference TRBV2 and TRBJ2-5, the complete variable domain is EPEVTQTPSHQVTQMGQEVILRCVPISNHLYFYWYRQILGQKVEFLVSFYNNEISEKSEIFDDQFSVERPDGSNFTLKIRSTKLEDSAMYFCASSDNAGAKEETQYFGPGTRLLVL.

The chain uses TRBV5-1 and TRBJ1-1; the D is unclear. The CDR3 sequence is 13 residues long. CDR1 SGHRS and CDR2 YFSETQ come from the germline V gene. The V and J ends lost 2 bases and 2 bases respectively, with 7 bases between them. The CDR3 is CASSFSANTEAFF. The DNA for the CDR3 is TGCGCCAGCAGCTTCTCGGCTAACACTGAAGCTTTCTTT. The complete variable domain, with remaining parts taken from reference TRBV5-1 and TRBJ1-1, reads KAGVTQTPRYLIKTRGQQVTLSCSPISGHRSVSWYQQTPGQGLQFLFEYFSETQRNKGNFPGRFSGRQFSNSRSEMNVSTLELGDSALYLCASSFSANTEAFFGQGTRLTVV.

In its sample, this clonotype was seen many times. The V and J genes are TRBV5-1 and TRBJ1-4, with TRBD1 matching 7 bases. The germline CDR1 and CDR2 sequences are SGHRS and YFSETQ. Germline trimming cut 4 bases from V and 5 bases from J; bases unmatched to any gene: 2. This CDR3 spans 13 amino acids. DNA for the CDR3: TGCGCCAGCAGCCTGGGACAGAATGAAAAACTGTTTTTT. Translation gives CASSLGQNEKLFF.

The rearrangement links TRBV6-2 or TRBV6-3 to TRBJ2-1; a possible D gene is TRBD1 (5 bases). The CDR3 runs to 15 residues. Germline CDR1 is MNHEY and CDR2 is SVGEGT. Trimming cost V 5 bases and J 8 bases, with 19 bases left between them. The CDR3 protein is CASSRTGPSWDEQFF. The CDR3 region has the DNA TGTGCCAGCAGTCGTACAGGCCCGAGTTGGGATGAGCAGTTCTTC.

This clonotype has a count of ten or more. The J gene is TRBJ2-1, the V gene TRBV12-3 or TRBV12-4, with D perhaps given as TRBD1 or TRBD2 (5 bases each). The CDR3 covers 13 residues. The V and J ends lost 6 bases and 8 bases respectively, with 14 bases between them. DNA of the CDR3: TGTGCCAGCAGCCGGGACGGCCAGGATGAGCAGTTCTTC. Protein sequence: CASSRDGQDEQFF.

The sample holds a few counts of this clonotype. This chain's CDR3 is CASKRGGNTGELFF. Here the CDR3 DNA reads TGCGCCAGCAAACGGGGGGGGAACACCGGGGAGCTGTTTTTT. The chain carries TRBV10-2 and TRBJ2-2, with TRBD2 matching over 8 bases. Germline V gene sequence: CDR1 WSHSY, CDR2 SAAADI. The CDR3 consists of 14 residues. Trimming at V came to 7 bases and at J to 1 base, leaving 2 bases not matched to a gene.

The chain joins TRBV7-3 to TRBJ1-4; 7 bases line up with TRBD1. The junction had 5 bases not matched to a gene; V was cut back by 4 bases and J by 0 bases. Germline CDR1 reads SGHTA; CDR2 reads FQGTGA. The CDR3 loop spans 16 amino acids. CDR3 amino acids: CASSSPQGATNEKLFF. The CDR3 nucleotides are TGTGCCAGCAGCTCGCCCCAGGGGGCAACTAATGAAAAACTGTTTTTT.